The 3 T cell receptor beta chains listed next were all sequenced from one sample in a study of CD8 T cells in acute hepatitis C reinfection. Assay: immunoSEQ multiplex PCR; the TCRdb copy retains only in-frame clones and omits some. The data contain around 34,000 clones, 85% to 90% of them singletons. As to time point: naive CD8 control sorted from an acute-time-point sample. Input material: naive CD8+ T cells from PBMCs. These receptor sequences come from a man younger than 45 with chronic hepatitis C.

The chain combines TRBV4-1 with TRBJ1-1; no clear D. V shed 1 base and J shed 0 bases, with 9 bases lying between them. Looked up from germline, CDR1 is MGHRA and CDR2 is YSYEKL. CDR3 size: 15 residues. The CDR3 protein is CASSQVSSLNTEAFF. The CDR3 DNA sequence: TGCGCCAGCAGCCAAGTGAGCAGCCTGAACACTGAAGCTTTCTTT.

The gene calls are TRBV5-5 and TRBJ2-7; unclear D gene. The CDR3 covers 12 residues. Trimming took off 1 base at V and 4 bases at J, with 6 bases between the two ends. Per germline, CDR1 SGHKS and CDR2 YYEKEE (reference sequence). The CDR3 nucleotides read TGTGCCAGCAGCTTGAATCAATACGAGCAGTACTTC. As protein: CASSLNQYEQYF.

This chain joins TRBV21-1 and TRBJ2-7; TRBD2, as called in the table, went unchecked against the DNA. TRBV21-1 is a known pseudogene. The CDR3 is made up of 14 amino acids. The CDR3, as DNA: TGTGCCAGCAATCCCGGGAGCATCTCTAGCGAGCAGTACTTC. This sequence encodes CASNPGSISSEQYF.